The 16 T cell receptor beta chains in this list originate from one sample, sequenced in a study of T cells in lung cancer brain metastases. Data came from immunoSEQ multiplex PCR; TCRdb stores just in-frame clones and leaves some out. The sample records about 5,600 clones, more than 75% being singletons. The specimen was tumor tissue from a brain metastasis. The receptors derive from a man aged 50 to 59 with non-small cell lung cancer that had spread to the brain.

For this clone: One end of the junction varies from germline; a read error may be responsible. This chain joins TRBV7-7 and TRBJ1-1, with D uncertain. The CDR3 is 17 amino acids. Per the germline V gene, CDR1 is SSHAT and CDR2 is FNYEAQ (reference sequence). For the CDR3, the DNA is TGTGCTAGCAGCCCGACGCCCTCTTACAACATGAACACTGAAGCTTTCTTT. As protein: CASSPTPSYNMNTEAFF.

This chain joins TRBV5-6 and TRBJ2-1, with unresolved D. Between the trimmed V and J ends, which lost 1 base and 9 bases, there was a span of 5 bases. This CDR3 contains 11 residues. CDR1 and CDR2 (germline): SGHDT, YYEEEE. Here the CDR3 DNA reads TGTGCCAGCAGCTTGAACAGTGAGCAGTTCTTC. Its protein product is CASSLNSEQFF. Drawing the rest from reference TRBV5-6 and TRBJ2-1, the complete variable domain is DAGVTQSPTHLIKTRGQQVTLRCSPKSGHDTVSWYQQALGQGPQFIFQYYEEEERQRGNFPDRFSGHQFPNYSSELNVNALLLGDSALYLCASSLNSEQFFGPGTRLTVL.

This rearrangement joins TRBV5-6 to TRBJ2-3, with 9 bases fitting TRBD1. CDR1 SGHDT and CDR2 YYEEEE come from the germline V gene. Trimming took 4 bases from V and 2 from J; bases not matched to a gene: 5. This CDR3 spans 15 amino acids. The CDR3 protein is CASSITGGYTDTQYF. CDR3 DNA: TGTGCCAGCAGCATCACAGGGGGCTACACAGATACGCAGTATTTT.

V is TRBV7-9 and J is TRBJ2-2; TRBD2 matches at 8 bases. CDR1 and CDR2 from the germline V gene are SEHNR and FQNEAQ (reference sequence). The CDR3 length is 16 residues. V lost 1 base, J lost 6 bases, and 7 bases stayed unmatched. This CDR3 reads CASSLVPGLVSGELFF. In DNA, the CDR3 is TGTGCCAGCAGCTTAGTCCCGGGACTAGTATCCGGGGAGCTGTTTTTT.

This chain uses TRBV19 with TRBJ1-2; D gene uncertain. Germline V gene data show CDR1 as LNHDA and CDR2 as SQIVND (reference sequence). The CDR3 is 13 residues long. V was shortened by 9 bases and J by 2 bases, with 13 bases between the two germline ends. DNA for the CDR3: TGTGCCAGCCAGACGTGGCAGAACTATGGCTACACCTTC. It encodes CASQTWQNYGYTF.

This rearrangement joins TRBV30 to TRBJ1-1; D gene uncertain. Trimming left V 2 bases short and J 0 bases short, with 19 bases between. Germline V gene data show CDR1 as GTSNPN and CDR2 as SVGIG (reference sequence). The CDR3 consists of 17 residues. CDR3 amino acids: CAWSNGEIYKLNTEAFF. DNA for the CDR3: TGTGCCTGGAGTAATGGGGAGATTTACAAGCTGAACACTGAAGCTTTCTTT. Drawing the rest from reference TRBV30 and TRBJ1-1, the complete variable domain is SQTIHQWPATLVQPVGSPLSLECTVEGTSNPNLYWYRQAAGRGLQLLFYSVGIGQISSEVPQNLSASRPQDRQFILSSKKLLLSDSGFYLCAWSNGEIYKLNTEAFFGQGTRLTVV.

This clone has more than one count but fewer than ten. The chain employs TRBV30 and TRBJ1-5; D might be TRBD1 (6 bases). The CDR3 consists of 13 residues. Trimming pared 1 base from V and 4 bases from J, leaving 8 bases between. Looked up from germline, CDR1 is GTSNPN and CDR2 is SVGIG (reference sequence). CDR3 nucleotide sequence: TGTGCCTGGAGTGGGACAGAGAATCAGCCCCAGCATTTT. Amino acids: CAWSGTENQPQHF.

The J gene is TRBJ1-4, the V gene TRBV4-1; 8 bases agree with TRBD1. V lost 3 bases to trimming and J lost 2 bases; unmatched junction nucleotides: 2. Germline CDR1 reads MGHRA; CDR2 reads YSYEKL. The CDR3 length is 15 residues. The CDR3 DNA sequence: TGCGCCAGCAGCCACACAGGGGGGACTAATGAAAAACTGTTTTTT. Protein sequence: CASSHTGGTNEKLFF.

V gene TRBV14 combines with J gene TRBJ1-2; D remains unclear. Germline loops: CDR1 SGHDN, CDR2 FVKESK. The V and J ends lost 4 bases and 7 bases respectively, with 16 bases between them. This CDR3 spans 14 amino acids. In DNA form, the CDR3 reads TGTGCCAGCAGCCCCTGGAGCAGGTCGTCTGGCTACACCTTC. It specifies CASSPWSRSSGYTF.

CDR3 region: CASSSKGDTEAFF. The CDR3 DNA sequence: TGTGCCAGTAGTAGTAAAGGGGACACTGAAGCTTTCTTT. The chain carries TRBV19 and TRBJ1-1; possible D gene TRBD1, 5 bases. V gave up 4 bases and J gave up 3 bases, with 9 bases separating them. Germline CDR1 LNHDA, CDR2 SQIVND (reference sequence). The CDR3 is 13 residues long. The entire variable domain, with the rest obtained from reference TRBV19 and TRBJ1-1, is as follows: DGGITQSPKYLFRKEGQNVTLSCEQNLNHDAMYWYRQDPGQGLRLIYYSQIVNDFQKGDIAEGYSVSREKKESFPLTVTSAQKNPTAFYLCASSSKGDTEAFFGQGTRLTVV.

V is TRBV5-4 and J is TRBJ2-1; the match to TRBD2 covers 12 bases. With V trimmed by 4 bases and J by 4 bases, 3 bases remained unmatched. The germline CDR1 and CDR2 sequences are SGHNT and YYREEE (reference sequence). This CDR3 spans 15 amino acids. CDR3 amino acids: CASSRTSGGYNEQFF. DNA of the CDR3: TGTGCCAGCAGCCGTACTAGCGGGGGGTACAATGAGCAGTTCTTC.

The V gene is TRBV15, the J gene TRBJ2-3, with TRBD2 matching 7 bases. This CDR3 comprises 15 residues. V gave up 0 bases and J gave up 3 bases; unmatched junction bases: 3. Germline V CDR1 and CDR2: LNHNV, YYDKDF (reference sequence). The CDR3 reads CATSRDWGLTDTQYF. The DNA of the CDR3 is TGTGCCACCAGCAGAGATTGGGGACTAACAGATACGCAGTATTTT.

The J gene is TRBJ2-1, the V gene TRBV6-6; the D gene could be TRBD1 or TRBD2 (5 bases each). Germline V gene sequence: CDR1 MNHNY, CDR2 SVGAGI (reference sequence). Between the trimmed V and J ends, which lost 2 bases and 3 bases, there was a span of 11 bases. The CDR3 covers 15 residues. CDR3 residues: CASSYSGGSYNEQFF. The DNA for the CDR3 is TGTGCCAGCAGTTACAGTGGGGGTAGCTACAATGAGCAGTTCTTC.

The rearrangement uses TRBV15 and TRBJ2-3; TRBD2 agrees at 10 bases. CDR3 length: 16 amino acids. Germline CDR1 and CDR2: LNHNV and YYDKDF (reference sequence). J was trimmed by 6 bases and V by 7 bases; bases with no gene match: 13. The CDR3 DNA reads as TGTGCCACCACCCCATCCCCCGGGACTAGCGCCGATACGCAGTATTTT. As protein: CATTPSPGTSADTQYF.

This chain connects TRBV9 to TRBJ1-1; 8 nucleotides agree with TRBD1. CDR1 and CDR2 from the germline V gene are SGDLS and YYNGEE. The CDR3 has 15 residues. The V and J ends lost 3 bases and 2 bases, in that order; junction bases with no gene match: 6. CDR3 loop: CASSAPGTGNTEAFF. For the CDR3, the DNA is TGTGCCAGCAGCGCCCCCGGGACAGGCAACACTGAAGCTTTCTTT.

V usage is TRBV7-2 and J usage is TRBJ1-1; 7 bases align to TRBD1. The germline V gene has CDR1 SGHTA and CDR2 FQGNSA. The CDR3 is 13 amino acids. Trimming cost V 5 bases and J 3 bases; bases outside gene matches: 3. CDR3 residues: CASSPQGYTEAFF. The CDR3 coding sequence is TGTGCCAGCAGCCCACAGGGGTACACTGAAGCTTTCTTT.